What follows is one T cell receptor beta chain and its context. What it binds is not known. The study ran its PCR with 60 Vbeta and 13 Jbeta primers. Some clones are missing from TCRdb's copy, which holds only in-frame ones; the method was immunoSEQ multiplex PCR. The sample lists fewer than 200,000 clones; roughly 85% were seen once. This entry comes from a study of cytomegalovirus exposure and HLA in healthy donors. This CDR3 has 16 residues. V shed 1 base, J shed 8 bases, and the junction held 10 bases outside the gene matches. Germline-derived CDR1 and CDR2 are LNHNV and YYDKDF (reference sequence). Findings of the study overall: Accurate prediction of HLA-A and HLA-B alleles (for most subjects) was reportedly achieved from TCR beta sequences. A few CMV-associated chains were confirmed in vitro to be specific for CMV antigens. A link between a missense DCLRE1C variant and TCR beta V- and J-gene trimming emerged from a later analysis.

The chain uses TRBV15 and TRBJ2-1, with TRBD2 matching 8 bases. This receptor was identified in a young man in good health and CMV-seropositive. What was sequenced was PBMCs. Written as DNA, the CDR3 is TGTGCCACCAGCAGAGTAAAGGGACTAGGTGCAGATGAGCAGTTCTTC. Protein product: CATSRVKGLGADEQFF.